A selection of T cell receptor beta chains follows, all from one sample in a study of a mutant IDH1 vaccine in newly diagnosed glioma. Which antigens these TCRs recognize remains unknown. Repertoires were generated with immunoSEQ multiplex PCR, while TCRdb's copy carries only in-frame clones and drops some. The sample has fewer than 60,000 clones; about 61% are singletons. Sample: peripheral blood mononuclear cells (PBMCs), taken from a glioma patient whose treatment included an IDH1 peptide vaccine. These receptors all stem from a man between 35 and 55 years old with glioma. Some clones in this sample may be carry-over from other donors' samples. The CDR3 runs from the conserved cysteine through the conserved F or W. A D gene is named only where the DNA matches it firmly. A row's size may be missing; if present it is once, few, many or a size class.

d_call,cdr3_length,j_call,clone_size,v_call,cdr3_aa,cdr3_nt
NA,17,TRBJ1-4,few,TRBV7-8,CASSLPRLLGAREKLFF,TGTGCCAGCAGCTTACCGCGATTGCTGGGGGCTCGGGAAAAACTGTTTTTT
NA,15,TRBJ1-6,NA,TRBV18,CASSPAAGSDSPLHF,TGTGCCAGCTCACCGGCTGCCGGGAGCGATTCACCCCTCCACTTT
NA,17,TRBJ2-2,NA,TRBV25-1,CASSARDHEEGTGELFF,TGTGCCAGCAGTGCCCGGGACCACGAAGAAGGGACCGGGGAGCTGTTTTTT
TRBD2,13,TRBJ2-2,NA,TRBV7-3,CASSPGLAGELFF,TGTGCCAGCAGCCCGGGACTAGCCGGGGAGCTGTTTTTT
NA,17,TRBJ1-3,NA,TRBV4-1,CASSPLTSRMAGNTIYF,TGCGCCAGCAGCCCCCTGACCTCGAGGATGGCTGGAAACACCATATATTTT
TRBD1,16,TRBJ2-3,few,TRBV5-8,CASSFPDRALMDTQYF,TGTGCCAGCAGCTTTCCTGACAGGGCTCTGATGGATACGCAGTATTTT
NA,15,TRBJ1-1,NA,TRBV5-1,CASSSQIGRDTEAFF,TGCGCCAGCAGCTCCCAGATCGGGAGGGACACTGAAGCTTTCTTT
NA,18,TRBJ2-2,NA,TRBV7-2,CASSPTGPAVNQDRELFF,TGTGCCAGCAGCCCCACTGGCCCAGCCGTAAACCAGGACCGGGAGCTGTTTTTT
TRBD2,16,TRBJ2-1,NA,TRBV2,CASSEPGGSYYNEQFF,TGTGCCAGCAGTGAACCCGGGGGGAGTTACTACAATGAGCAGTTCTTC
NA,9,TRBJ2-3,NA,TRBV21-1,CASRWSQYF,TGTGCCAGTAGGTGGTCGCAGTATTTT
NA,14,TRBJ2-7,NA,TRBV10-2,CASSVGDSSSEQYF,TGCGCCAGCAGTGTGGGAGATTCCTCTAGCGAGCAGTACTTC
NA,16,TRBJ1-2,NA,TRBV6-1,CASSVVSGTGGYGYTF,TGTGCCAGCAGTGTAGTTTCCGGGACGGGGGGCTATGGCTACACCTTC
NA,12,TRBJ1-2,few,TRBV7-9,CASSQTEYGYTF,TGTGCCAGCAGCCAGACAGAGTATGGCTACACCTTC
NA,14,TRBJ1-5,NA,TRBV6-5,CASRPSVGNQPQHF,TGTGCCAGCAGGCCGAGTGTCGGCAATCAGCCCCAGCATTTT
NA,16,TRBJ2-1,few,TRBV27,CASSQGHGKSYNEQFF,TGTGCCAGCAGTCAGGGACACGGAAAGTCCTACAATGAGCAGTTCTTC
NA,13,TRBJ2-5,NA,TRBV7-9,CASSFWGAETQYF,TGTGCCAGCAGCTTTTGGGGGGCGGAGACCCAGTACTTC
TRBD2,15,TRBJ2-7,NA,TRBV27,CASSPQLAGSGEQYF,TGTGCCAGCAGTCCGCAACTAGCGGGGAGTGGCGAGCAGTACTTC
NA,14,TRBJ1-2,NA,TRBV10-2,CASSESGSGYGYTF,TGCGCCAGCAGTGAGTCAGGCAGCGGCTATGGCTACACCTTC
NA,15,TRBJ1-4,NA,TRBV9,CASSVGPGANEKLFF,TGTGCCAGCAGCGTAGGGCCAGGAGCTAATGAAAAACTGTTTTTT
NA,15,TRBJ1-3,NA,TRBV7-9,CASSLVRLSGNTIYF,TGTGCCAGCAGCTTAGTGCGGCTCTCTGGAAACACCATATATTTT
TRBD2,15,TRBJ2-2,NA,TRBV2,CASVKRGANTGELFF,TGTGCCAGCGTAAAGCGGGGGGCGAACACCGGGGAGCTGTTTTTT
NA,16,TRBJ2-7,NA,TRBV4-2,CASSQEVGGVLFKQYF,TGTGCCAGCAGCCAAGAAGTGGGGGGAGTTCTTTTCAAGCAGTACTTC
TRBD1,13,TRBJ1-1,few,TRBV7-9,CASSTSGGTEAFF,TGTGCCAGCAGCACCTCAGGGGGCACTGAAGCTTTCTTT
NA,15,TRBJ2-6,NA,TRBV4-2,CASSQGPAGANVLTF,TGTGCCAGCAGCCAAGGCCCAGCTGGGGCCAACGTCCTGACTTTC
NA,12,TRBJ1-2,NA,TRBV7-9,CASSPARGGYTF,TGTGCCAGCAGCCCCGCGAGGGGTGGCTACACCTTC
NA,14,TRBJ1-2,NA,TRBV10-2,CASSVAGPMAGYTF,TGCGCCAGCAGTGTAGCAGGCCCTATGGCAGGCTACACCTTC
TRBD1,14,TRBJ2-7,NA,TRBV18,CASSPRQGAEEQYF,TGTGCCAGCTCACCAAGACAGGGGGCGGAAGAGCAGTACTTC
TRBD1,15,TRBJ2-3,NA,TRBV5-1,CASSRQGMNTDTQYF,TGCGCCAGCAGCCGACAGGGGATGAACACAGATACGCAGTATTTT
TRBD1,14,TRBJ2-7,few,TRBV6-5,CASRGTGYGYEQYF,TGTGCCAGCAGAGGGACAGGGTACGGCTACGAGCAGTACTTC
NA,14,TRBJ1-3,NA,TRBV2,CASSEEFAGNTIYF,TGTGCCAGCAGTGAAGAGTTCGCTGGAAACACCATATATTTT
NA,15,TRBJ2-2,NA,TRBV6-5,CASSGDFYSGGELFF,TGTGCCAGCAGTGGGGACTTTTACAGCGGGGGGGAGCTGTTTTTT
NA,16,TRBJ2-5,NA,TRBV5-1,CASSPIRRMGPGTQYF,TGCGCCAGCAGCCCCATCAGACGGATGGGGCCCGGGACCCAGTACTTC
TRBD1,15,TRBJ1-4,NA,TRBV18,CASSPPGTGSEKLFF,TGTGCCAGCTCACCACCAGGGACAGGGAGTGAAAAACTGTTTTTT
NA,13,TRBJ1-1,NA,TRBV29-1,CSSWGRGNTEAFF,TGCAGCTCCTGGGGGAGGGGGAACACTGAAGCTTTCTTT
TRBD1,11,TRBJ1-2,NA,TRBV30,CAWSVLGQVTF,TGTGCCTGGAGTGTACTGGGACAGGTTACTTTC
NA,14,TRBJ2-7,few,TRBV6-5,CASIAPHGQSEQYF,TGTGCCAGCATCGCCCCCCACGGACAGTCCGAGCAGTACTTC
TRBD1,14,TRBJ2-3,NA,TRBV27,CASGDREPPDTQYF,TGTGCCAGCGGTGACAGGGAGCCCCCAGATACGCAGTATTTT
NA,16,TRBJ1-1,few,TRBV30,CAWSVRGGGADTEAFF,TGTGCCTGGAGTGTAAGGGGCGGGGGGGCGGACACTGAAGCTTTCTTT
NA,14,TRBJ2-7,NA,TRBV5-1,CASSSEADAYEQYF,TGCGCCAGCAGCTCGGAAGCGGATGCTTACGAGCAGTACTTC
TRBD1,14,TRBJ1-5,few,TRBV10-3,CAISRQGGDQPQHF,TGTGCCATCAGTCGACAGGGAGGAGATCAGCCCCAGCATTTT
NA,14,TRBJ2-1,NA,TRBV5-1,CASSRDTSYNEQFF,TGCGCCAGCAGCAGGGACACATCCTACAATGAGCAGTTCTTC
NA,17,TRBJ1-1,few,TRBV7-8,CASSLAGREWVNTEAFF,TGTGCCAGCAGCTTAGCGGGCCGGGAGTGGGTGAACACTGAAGCTTTCTTT
NA,13,TRBJ1-1,NA,TRBV14,CASSQDRSSEAFF,TGTGCCAGCAGCCAAGATCGCTCGAGTGAAGCTTTCTTT
NA,14,TRBJ2-5,NA,TRBV7-7,CASSPTTGGGTQYF,TGTGCTAGCAGCCCGACGACGGGTGGCGGGACCCAGTACTTC
NA,14,TRBJ2-5,NA,TRBV5-8,CASSFSRGRETQYF,TGTGCCAGCAGCTTCTCTCGCGGGCGAGAGACCCAGTACTTC
TRBD1,17,TRBJ2-2,NA,TRBV4-1,CASSHDKTGGNTGELFF,TGCGCCAGCAGCCACGATAAGACAGGGGGAAACACCGGGGAGCTGTTTTTT
NA,12,TRBJ2-2,NA,TRBV10-2,CASRENTGELFF,TGCGCCAGCAGAGAAAACACCGGGGAGCTGTTTTTT
TRBD1,19,TRBJ1-6,NA,TRBV6-1,CASSVSDRGTIVYNSPLHF,TGTGCCAGCAGTGTTAGCGACAGGGGGACAATCGTGTATAATTCACCCCTCCACTTT